This TCR beta chain appears in the sequencing data of a study of cytomegalovirus exposure and HLA in healthy donors. Researchers ran the PCR with 60 Vbeta and 13 Jbeta primers. Sequencing used immunoSEQ multiplex PCR; TCRdb keeps in-frame clones, though not all of them. The table lists tens of thousands of clones, roughly 83% of them singletons. Germline assignment: CDR1 SGHDT and CDR2 YYEEEE. The CDR3 loop spans 15 amino acids. Trimming removed 4 bases from V and 5 bases from J; junction bases left unmatched: 10. The gene calls are TRBV5-6 and TRBJ1-2; 8 bases align to TRBD1. This receptor was taken from a man aged 25 to 40 in good health and CMV-seronegative. The sequenced sample consisted of PBMCs. The CDR3 DNA sequence: TGTGCCAGCAGCAGCGCCGGGACAGGACATTATGGCTACACCTTC. The encoded protein is CASSSAGTGHYGYTF. The full variable domain, rest sourced from reference TRBV5-6 and TRBJ1-2, is DAGVTQSPTHLIKTRGQQVTLRCSPKSGHDTVSWYQQALGQGPQFIFQYYEEEERQRGNFPDRFSGHQFPNYSSELNVNALLLGDSALYLCASSSAGTGHYGYTFGSGTRLTVV.